Only one count was recorded for the clone carrying this T cell receptor beta chain. What it recognizes is unknown. The entry originates in a study of T cell responses to AZD1222 COVID-19 vaccine. Study observations and caveats: Most donors were white British and more were female, and clonal diversity was possibly underestimated. Spike-specific TCR breadth and depth both grew after two AZD1222 doses. Unmutated variant regions are reportedly the target of nearly half of TCRs that are spike-specific.

TCRdb's table, derived via immunoSEQ multiplex PCR, lists solely in-frame clones and lacks some. This sample has 130,000 to 150,000 clones, with 90% to 95% found just once. In germline, CDR1 is SGDLS, CDR2 YYNGEE. With 4 bases removed from V and 3 bases from J, the gap between germline ends came to 10 bases. The CDR3 has 14 amino acids. The receptor comes from an adult in good health. Material: peripheral blood, obtained on day 0 of AZD1222 vaccination. The V gene is TRBV9, the J gene TRBJ2-2; D assignment may be TRBD1 or TRBD2 (5 bases each). The CDR3 DNA is TGTGCCAGCAGCCCCCGGGGCGACACCGGGGAGCTGTTTTTT. This gives the protein CASSPRGDTGELFF.